The clone carrying this T cell receptor beta chain was counted ten times or more. The target antigen is unknown. The data were obtained in a study of T cells in Graves' hyperthyroidism and ophthalmopathy. It was RNA transcripts that yielded the amplified TCR beta CDR3 regions. The HTBI primer set drove a first-round RT-PCR of the TCR CDR3. TCRdb ran MiXCR on the multiplex PCR reads and lists one entry per CDR3 protein. The table has approximately 350,000 distinct CDR3 sequences, 13% to 15% seen once; the top ten hold about 21%. Broader study findings: Blood also carried most thyroid clonotypes expanded above 0.001.

This CDR3 is 15 amino acids long. The germline V gene encodes CDR1 KGHSH and CDR2 LQKENI. V gave up 4 bases and J gave up 8 bases, with 15 bases separating them. This TCR came from a woman aged 55-70 years with Graves' ophthalmopathy. Sequenced: blood. The chain employs TRBV18 and TRBJ1-6, with D maybe TRBD1 (6 bases). CDR3 nucleotide sequence: TGTGCCAGCTCACGCAATACAGGGAACTATTCACCCCTCCACTTT. This sequence encodes CASSRNTGNYSPLHF.